Shown below are 18 T cell receptor beta chains from a single sample sequenced in a study of shared clonotypes between healthy human individuals. Generated by immunoSEQ multiplex PCR, the TCRdb table keeps only in-frame clones and is missing some. The table lists about 480,000 clones, over 60% of them singletons. Source material: PBMCs. The receptors stem from a woman aged 40-49 years in good health. Some clones in this sample may be carry-over from other donors' samples.

This clone was observed a single time. V gene TRBV7-9 combines with J gene TRBJ2-7; D is ambiguous. Germline CDR1 SEHNR, CDR2 FQNEAQ (reference sequence). V dropped 5 bases and J dropped 3 bases, with 20 bases sitting between them. CDR3 length equals 16 residues. CDR3: CASSPKGARPIYEQYF. Written as DNA, the CDR3 is TGTGCCAGCAGCCCTAAAGGTGCACGGCCGATCTACGAGCAGTACTTC.

This chain uses TRBV7-9 with TRBJ2-1, with 12 bases that match TRBD1. The trim removed 6 bases at V and 10 bases at J, leaving 10 bases unmatched. Germline loops: CDR1 SEHNR, CDR2 FQNEAQ (reference sequence). The CDR3 is 15 amino acids. The CDR3 DNA is TGTGCCAGCAGTTACCCGGGACAGGGGGCGGGGGAGCAGTTCTTC. This codes for CASSYPGQGAGEQFF.

This chain uses TRBV19 with TRBJ1-1; TRBD1 is a possible D gene (6 bases). CDR1 and CDR2 (germline): LNHDA, SQIVND (reference sequence). The CDR3 has 15 residues. The V gene lost 6 bases and the J gene lost 3 bases, with 17 bases spanning the gap. The CDR3 protein is CASRLISGADTEAFF. The CDR3, as DNA: TGTGCCAGTAGGTTGATCTCAGGGGCGGACACTGAAGCTTTCTTT. Using reference TRBV19 and TRBJ1-1 for the parts outside the CDR3, the full variable domain is DGGITQSPKYLFRKEGQNVTLSCEQNLNHDAMYWYRQDPGQGLRLIYYSQIVNDFQKGDIAEGYSVSREKKESFPLTVTSAQKNPTAFYLCASRLISGADTEAFFGQGTRLTVV.

J is TRBJ2-1 and V is TRBV4-2; TRBD2 is a possible D gene (6 bases). Germline V CDR1 and CDR2: LGHNA, YNFKEQ. Trimming stripped 0 bases from V and 8 bases from J, with 11 bases between. This CDR3 contains 14 residues. CDR3 in DNA: TGTGCCAGCAGCCAAGATCGGAGGGCCTATGAGCAGTTCTTC. It translates to CASSQDRRAYEQFF.

This clone was detected only once. This chain uses TRBV7-2 with TRBJ1-3; D might be TRBD1 (5 bases). The CDR3 consists of 17 residues. The germline V gene encodes CDR1 SGHTA and CDR2 FQGNSA. Between the trimmed V and J ends, which lost 1 base and 0 bases, there was a span of 13 bases. The CDR3 coding sequence is TGTGCCAGCAGCTTAGTTCGGCCGGGGGGCTCTGGAAACACCATATATTTT. This gives the protein CASSLVRPGGSGNTIYF.

There are a few counts of this clone. The rearrangement links TRBV27 to TRBJ2-7, with 7 bases identical to TRBD2. V trimming: 5 bases; J trimming: 0 bases; junction bases outside the gene matches: 10. CDR1 and CDR2 from the germline V gene are MNHEY and SMNVEV (reference sequence). This CDR3 has 16 residues. CDR3 DNA: TGTGCCAGCAGTCCGAAAGCGGGAACCATCTCCTACGAGCAGTACTTC. Translated, it gives CASSPKAGTISYEQYF.

The V gene is TRBV5-4, the J gene TRBJ1-3; TRBD1 might be the D (6 bases). Germline V gives CDR1 SGHNT, CDR2 YYREEE (reference sequence). The CDR3 runs 15 residues. The ends were cut back, 3 bases at V and 0 bases at J, with 10 bases in the middle. CDR3 DNA: TGTGCCAGCAGCTCGAGGACAGACTCTGGAAACACCATATATTTT. Translating it yields CASSSRTDSGNTIYF.

This clone was seen ten or more times. The chain has TRBV28 and TRBJ1-4; a possible D gene is TRBD1 (5 bases). Deletions cut 7 bases from V and 0 bases from J, with 12 bases between. This CDR3 is 15 amino acids long. Germline V gene data show CDR1 as MDHEN and CDR2 as SYDVKM. The CDR3 spells CASTSSRATNEKLFF. CDR3 coding DNA: TGTGCCAGCACCTCGTCCAGGGCAACTAATGAAAAACTGTTTTTT.

This clone was picked up a small number of times. The V call is TRBV7-3, the J call TRBJ2-2, with 9 bases lining up with TRBD1. The trim removed 9 bases at V and 5 bases at J, leaving 10 bases unmatched. This CDR3 spans 15 amino acids. The germline gives CDR1 SGHTA, CDR2 FQGTGA. CDR3 in DNA: TGTGCCAGTTCGACCGGGACAGGGAGGACCGGGGAGCTGTTTTTT. Protein sequence: CASSTGTGRTGELFF.

The CDR3 coding sequence is TGTGCCAGCAGGCCGTGGGGGGACAGGGAGGCCAGCACTGAAGCTTTCTTT. It specifies CASRPWGDREASTEAFF. The V and J genes are TRBV2 and TRBJ1-1; 9 bases map to TRBD1. Germline V lookup: CDR1 SNHLY, CDR2 FYNNEI. Germline trimming cut 6 bases from V and 4 bases from J; bases unmatched to any gene: 15. The CDR3 covers 17 residues. The entire variable domain, with the rest obtained from reference TRBV2 and TRBJ1-1, is as follows: EPEVTQTPSHQVTQMGQEVILRCVPISNHLYFYWYRQILGQKVEFLVSFYNNEISEKSEIFDDQFSVERPDGSNFTLKIRSTKLEDSAMYFCASRPWGDREASTEAFFGQGTRLTVV.

The chain has TRBV5-1 and TRBJ2-3; D is unresolved. Trimming stripped 6 bases from V and 2 bases from J, with 16 bases between. Germline CDR1 SGHRS, CDR2 YFSETQ. The CDR3 totals 15 residues. The chain's CDR3 is CASKWGNSYTDTQYF. CDR3 in DNA: TGCGCCAGCAAGTGGGGAAACAGCTACACAGATACGCAGTATTTT.

CDR3 amino acids: CASSEMGAATEAFF. CDR3 bases: TGTGCCAGCAGTGAAATGGGGGCTGCTACTGAAGCTTTCTTT. The chain has TRBV2 and TRBJ1-1, with D perhaps matching TRBD1 (6 bases). Trimming cost V 2 bases and J 5 bases, with 12 bases left between them. CDR3 length: 14 residues. The germline V gene encodes CDR1 SNHLY and CDR2 FYNNEI.

This clone has just a few counts. CDR3 amino acids: CASSQEGGWTGKNYEQYF. Here the CDR3 DNA reads TGCGCCAGCAGCCAAGAGGGCGGTTGGACAGGGAAAAACTACGAGCAGTACTTC. The gene calls are TRBV4-1 and TRBJ2-7; 8 positions agree with TRBD1. Germline CDR1 is MGHRA and CDR2 is YSYEKL. This CDR3 region has 18 residues. V lost 0 bases and J lost 3; bases outside the gene matches: 13.

Turning to this clone: A much larger clone differs from this one at a single base, so this may be a read error. This chain connects TRBV11-1 to TRBJ2-3, with D hard to call. Trimming removed 0 bases at V and 1 base at J, with 2 bases between. Looked up from germline, CDR1 is SGHAT and CDR2 is FQDESV (reference sequence). The CDR3 spans 13 residues. The CDR3 region is CASSLAGTDTQYF. In DNA form, the CDR3 reads TGTGCCAGCAGCTTAGCGGGCACAGATACGCAGTATTTT.

The chain combines TRBV7-2 with TRBJ2-5; D is perhaps TRBD2 (6 bases). V dropped 4 bases and J dropped 1 base, with 22 bases sitting between them. CDR1 is SGHTA, CDR2 FQGNSA, per germline. This CDR3 region has 18 residues. In nucleotides, the CDR3 is TGTGCCAGCAGCTCCCCCGGGCGGGCTAGCGAGGCCCAAGAGACCCAGTACTTC. Translation gives CASSSPGRASEAQETQYF.

Comment on this clone: A read error may explain this, as a much larger clone is one base away. This sample includes further DNA sequences coding for the same CDR3. The chain has TRBV4-2 and TRBJ2-3, with TRBD2 identical over 13 bases. Germline assignment: CDR1 LGHNA and CDR2 YNFKEQ. The CDR3 is made up of 16 amino acids. J was trimmed by 2 bases and V by 4 bases; bases with no gene match: 3. CDR3 residues: CASSPGLAGATDTQYF. CDR3 DNA: TGTGCCAGCAGCCCTGGACTAGCGGGGGCCACAGATACGCAGTATTTT.

This chain connects TRBV10-2 to TRBJ1-2; D is unresolved. The CDR3 runs 14 residues. Trimming took 4 bases from V and 8 from J, leaving 17 bases between them. Germline-derived CDR1 and CDR2 are WSHSY and SAAADI. Here the CDR3 DNA reads TGCGCCAGCAGTGCGGCCAGGACCCTATCCGGCTACACCTTC. This translates into CASSAARTLSGYTF.

V and J are TRBV6-5 and TRBJ2-1; 8 bases align to TRBD2. Germline V gene data show CDR1 as MNHEY and CDR2 as SVGAGI. This CDR3 contains 15 residues. J gave up 6 bases and V 5 bases, and 9 bases lay outside the gene matches. CDR3 DNA: TGTGCCAGCAGTACGGGACTAGTGATATCCAATGAGCAGTTCTTC. Residues: CASSTGLVISNEQFF.